The rows below give T cell receptor beta chains drawn from one sample of a study of pediatric ulcerative colitis. This table comes from immunoSEQ multiplex PCR, and its TCRdb copy is limited to in-frame clones, with some not included. The sample holds tens of thousands of clones, roughly 81% seen once. Material for sequencing was gut tissue. The source is a boy aged 10-17 years with mild ulcerative colitis. Each CDR3 is given without its conserved first and last residue. The order of the fields is J gene, V gene, CDR3 protein.

j_gene: TRBJ1-4; v_gene: TRBV6-1; CDR3aa: ASSATGLRGEKLF
j_gene: TRBJ2-7; v_gene: TRBV27; CDR3aa: ASSLHASYEQY
j_gene: TRBJ1-3; v_gene: TRBV2; CDR3aa: ASSEQDSLSGNTIY
j_gene: TRBJ2-7; v_gene: TRBV4-1; CDR3aa: ASSQGGGHSLNYEQY
j_gene: TRBJ1-1; v_gene: TRBV13; CDR3aa: ASRRGVDTEAF
j_gene: TRBJ2-7; v_gene: TRBV5-4; CDR3aa: ASSLRPSSYEQY
j_gene: TRBJ1-5; v_gene: TRBV6-1; CDR3aa: AADLWGGNQPQH
j_gene: TRBJ2-7; v_gene: TRBV25-1; CDR3aa: ASSLLAGLEQY
j_gene: TRBJ1-2; v_gene: TRBV5-8; CDR3aa: ASSLGGFYGYT
j_gene: TRBJ2-3; v_gene: TRBV11-3; CDR3aa: ASSLGSAGFGVITQY
j_gene: TRBJ1-2; v_gene: TRBV5-1; CDR3aa: ASSPRPNYGYT
j_gene: TRBJ1-4; v_gene: TRBV14; CDR3aa: ASSPRLQANEKLF
j_gene: TRBJ1-1; v_gene: TRBV6-1; CDR3aa: ASSRGLTEAF
j_gene: TRBJ2-2; v_gene: TRBV5-6; CDR3aa: ASSLALDRRATTGELF
j_gene: TRBJ1-2; v_gene: TRBV27; CDR3aa: ASSPAGANYGYT
j_gene: TRBJ1-2; v_gene: TRBV27; CDR3aa: ASGPAGPYTYGYT
j_gene: TRBJ1-4; v_gene: TRBV4-1; CDR3aa: ASSQGWGNEKLF
j_gene: TRBJ2-1; v_gene: TRBV11-3; CDR3aa: ASSPWGRGDEQF
j_gene: TRBJ1-2; v_gene: TRBV6-1; CDR3aa: ASSETPRRGWGYT
j_gene: TRBJ1-1; v_gene: TRBV7-2; CDR3aa: ASSRGGADATEAF
j_gene: TRBJ2-5; v_gene: TRBV2; CDR3aa: ASSSLADTGTQY
j_gene: TRBJ2-7; v_gene: TRBV4-2; CDR3aa: ASSQRGQGGDEQY
j_gene: TRBJ2-6; v_gene: TRBV30; CDR3aa: AWSGFRDRRARTGANVLT
j_gene: TRBJ2-5; v_gene: TRBV7-5; CDR3aa: VRSSKETQY
j_gene: TRBJ1-4; v_gene: TRBV19; CDR3aa: ASSNREWGEKLF
j_gene: TRBJ1-2; v_gene: TRBV4-1; CDR3aa: ASSQEPRASYGYT
j_gene: TRBJ2-3; v_gene: TRBV30; CDR3aa: AWKVLPTDTQY
j_gene: TRBJ2-3; v_gene: TRBV5-8; CDR3aa: ASSFLGYTDTQY
j_gene: TRBJ1-1; v_gene: TRBV7-2; CDR3aa: ASSQTGTEAF
j_gene: TRBJ1-1; v_gene: TRBV6-1; CDR3aa: ASGTGGRNTEAF
j_gene: TRBJ1-5; v_gene: TRBV5-8; CDR3aa: ASSSYQGDQPQH
j_gene: TRBJ1-2; v_gene: TRBV29-1; CDR3aa: SVMDRTYGYT
j_gene: TRBJ2-7; v_gene: TRBV5-5; CDR3aa: ASSFGPLGEFAYEQY
j_gene: TRBJ2-1; v_gene: TRBV27; CDR3aa: ASSKTAVGGEQF
j_gene: TRBJ2-3; v_gene: TRBV30; CDR3aa: ACEASGTGYLTDTQY
j_gene: TRBJ2-1; v_gene: TRBV6-1; CDR3aa: ASIAGSSYNEQF
j_gene: TRBJ2-6; v_gene: TRBV2; CDR3aa: ASDRSGANVLT
j_gene: TRBJ2-7; v_gene: TRBV6-5; CDR3aa: ASSFMDEQY
j_gene: TRBJ1-3; v_gene: TRBV30; CDR3aa: AWRRAGGFGNTIY
j_gene: TRBJ2-1; v_gene: TRBV21-1; CDR3aa: ASSKALLRVGSYNEQF
j_gene: TRBJ1-2; v_gene: TRBV2; CDR3aa: ASTYTPGQGRYT
j_gene: TRBJ2-3; v_gene: TRBV7-6; CDR3aa: ASSLTDTQY
j_gene: TRBJ1-1; v_gene: TRBV6-1; CDR3aa: ASSDRTGLQAF
j_gene: TRBJ1-5; v_gene: TRBV27; CDR3aa: ASSWGRGDQPQH
j_gene: TRBJ2-1; v_gene: TRBV5-1; CDR3aa: ASSLEGHYNEQF
j_gene: TRBJ2-7; v_gene: TRBV30; CDR3aa: AWSGTGDNEQY
j_gene: TRBJ2-7; v_gene: TRBV30; CDR3aa: AWNRAFPSEQY